This is a list of T cell receptor beta chains from one sample in a study of blood T cell repertoires in COVID-19. TCRdb's copy holds only in-frame clones and misses some; the assay was immunoSEQ multiplex PCR. The table records approximately 35,000 clones, approximately 90% of them present only once. Specimen: peripheral blood. Receptors were obtained from a human donor in a cohort sampled during active COVID-19. Both conserved end residues are part of each CDR3. The D gene is left open where the match is weak. Size is stated for part of the rows, as once, few or many counts, or as a class when the clone is expanded.

TRBV10-3	TRBD2	.	13	TRBJ2-5	CAISRGGQETQYF	TGTGCCATCAGTAGGGGAGGGCAAGAGACCCAGTACTTC
TRBV13	TRBD2	.	16	TRBJ2-3	CASSRKTSGSADTQYF	TGTGCCAGCAGCAGAAAGACTAGCGGGAGTGCAGATACGCAGTATTTT
TRBV7-8	.	once	15	TRBJ1-2	CASSLFAGTPEGYTF	TGTGCCAGCAGCTTATTCGCAGGCACCCCGGAAGGCTACACCTTC
TRBV5-1	TRBD1	.	14	TRBJ2-5	CASSPGDRAETQYF	TGCGCCAGCAGCCCCGGGGACAGGGCAGAGACCCAGTACTTC
TRBV19	.	.	16	TRBJ2-7	CASSIWAIVPPYEQYF	TGTGCCAGTAGTATTTGGGCGATCGTACCACCCTACGAGCAGTACTTC
TRBV25-1	.	.	13	TRBJ2-1	CASSVEVYNEQFF	TGTGCCAGCAGTGTTGAGGTCTACAATGAGCAGTTCTTC
TRBV18	TRBD1	.	15	TRBJ1-1	CASSYSQGAGAEAFF	TGTGCCAGCTCGTATTCGCAGGGGGCGGGGGCTGAAGCTTTCTTT
TRBV7-8	.	.	15	TRBJ1-5	CASSREGYPNQPQHF	TGTGCCAGCAGCCGGGAGGGCTATCCCAATCAGCCCCAGCATTTT
TRBV7-2	TRBD1	.	14	TRBJ1-1	CASSLLYRDRAAFF	TGTGCCAGCAGCTTACTATATCGGGACAGGGCAGCTTTCTTT
TRBV4-1	TRBD2	.	16	TRBJ2-5	CASSQVGGEGRETQYF	TGCGCCAGCAGCCAAGTTGGGGGGGAAGGTCGGGAGACCCAGTACTTC
TRBV4-2	.	.	16	TRBJ2-2	CASSQVRGEGTGELFF	TGTGCCAGCAGCCAAGTGAGGGGGGAGGGCACCGGGGAGCTGTTTTTT
TRBV5-1	TRBD1	once	15	TRBJ1-4	CASSADRRQNEKLFF	TGCGCCAGCAGCGCGGACAGGAGGCAGAATGAAAAACTGTTTTTT
TRBV19	TRBD1	.	15	TRBJ1-5	CASSTTGTGRQPQHF	TGTGCCAGTAGTACCACCGGGACAGGGCGCCAGCCCCAGCATTTT
TRBV5-6	.	.	13	TRBJ2-1	CASSWRRYNEQFF	TGTGCCAGCAGCTGGAGGCGGTACAATGAGCAGTTCTTC
TRBV10-1	.	.	16	TRBJ2-1	CASSTRQARGRNEQFF	TGCGCCAGCAGTACTCGGCAGGCCCGGGGTAGGAATGAGCAGTTCTTC
TRBV29-1	.	once	11	TRBJ1-1	CSVDGGREAFF	TGCAGCGTTGATGGTGGCCGAGAAGCTTTCTTT
TRBV29-1	.	.	13	TRBJ2-7	CSVVGGVSYEQYF	TGCAGCGTTGTAGGGGGGGTCTCCTACGAGCAGTACTTC
TRBV9	.	.	15	TRBJ1-4	CASSVAGTTNEKLFF	TGTGCCAGCAGCGTGGCAGGGACAACTAATGAAAAACTGTTTTTT
TRBV7-3	.	.	15	TRBJ1-1	CASSSDGGRNTEAFF	TGTGCCAGCAGCTCCGACGGGGGGCGGAACACTGAAGCTTTCTTT
TRBV2	TRBD2	few	15	TRBJ2-3	CASSRLAGGGDTQYF	TGTGCCAGCAGCAGACTAGCGGGAGGGGGAGATACGCAGTATTTT
TRBV2	TRBD2	.	16	TRBJ2-1	CASKGTSGRAHNEQFF	TGTGCCAGCAAAGGGACTAGCGGGAGGGCTCACAATGAGCAGTTCTTC
TRBV29-1	.	.	12	TRBJ2-3	CSGGPRADTQYF	TGCAGCGGGGGCCCAAGAGCAGATACGCAGTATTTT
TRBV29-1	TRBD2	.	13	TRBJ2-7	CSALTSDQGEQYF	TGCAGCGCCCTGACTAGCGACCAGGGCGAGCAGTACTTC
TRBV29-1	TRBD2	.	18	TRBJ2-1	CSVAGGLAGGQKYNEQFF	TGCAGCGTTGCCGGGGGACTAGCGGGAGGCCAGAAGTACAATGAGCAGTTCTTC
TRBV6-5	TRBD1	.	16	TRBJ1-5	CASSSAGQGNLGAQHF	TGTGCCAGCAGTTCCGCGGGACAGGGGAACCTGGGGGCCCAGCATTTT
TRBV4-1	.	.	16	TRBJ1-2	CASSQDKENSGYGYTF	TGCGCCAGCAGCCAAGATAAGGAAAACAGCGGGTATGGCTACACCTTC
TRBV7-6	.	.	12	TRBJ2-4	CASSSYFDIQYF	TGTGCCAGCAGCTCGTATTTTGACATTCAGTACTTC
TRBV4-2	.	.	15	TRBJ1-2	CASSQDMPGRYGYTF	TGTGCCAGCAGCCAAGACATGCCAGGGCGCTATGGCTACACCTTC
TRBV6-4	.	.	15	TRBJ1-2	CASKEQGDLHYGYTF	TGTGCCAGCAAGGAACAGGGCGACCTCCACTATGGCTACACCTTC
TRBV12-3/TRBV12-4	.	once	11	TRBJ1-2	CATRQNYGYTF	TGTGCCACAAGACAGAACTATGGCTACACCTTC
TRBV2	TRBD1	once	16	TRBJ1-1	CASSGQGATMNTEAFF	TGTGCCAGCAGTGGGCAGGGGGCGACTATGAACACTGAAGCTTTCTTT
TRBV3-1/TRBV3-2	TRBD1	once	13	TRBJ2-7	CASGQGASYEQYF	TGTGCCAGCGGTCAGGGGGCTTCCTACGAGCAGTACTTC
TRBV30	TRBD2	.	16	TRBJ2-2	CAWSNREASNTGELFF	TGTGCCTGGAGTAACCGGGAGGCTAGTAACACCGGGGAGCTGTTTTTT
TRBV19	TRBD1	.	14	TRBJ1-1	CASSIDRGSGEAFF	TGTGCCAGTAGTATTGACAGGGGAAGTGGTGAAGCTTTCTTT
TRBV27	.	.	15	TRBJ2-3	CASSLFSGAADTQYF	TGTGCCAGCAGTTTATTTTCGGGAGCCGCAGATACGCAGTATTTT
TRBV30	.	.	14	TRBJ2-7	CAWSPTSSGYEQYF	TGTGCCTGGAGTCCAACTAGCAGCGGTTACGAGCAGTACTTC
TRBV2	TRBD2	.	14	TRBJ2-1	CASSENLAGGQQFF	TGTGCCAGCAGTGAAAACCTAGCGGGAGGGCAACAGTTCTTC
TRBV10-3	.	.	16	TRBJ2-3	CAISESKLSGATPSDF	TGTGCCATCAGTGAGTCGAAGTTGAGTGGGGCCACCCCGTCGGATTTT
TRBV2	TRBD1	.	15	TRBJ2-1	CASSPGQGFYNEQFF	TGTGCCAGCAGCCCGGGACAGGGATTCTACAATGAGCAGTTCTTC
TRBV5-4	TRBD2	.	16	TRBJ2-3	CASSATSGRSTDTQYF	TGTGCCAGCAGCGCAACTAGCGGGAGAAGCACAGATACGCAGTATTTT
TRBV11-2	.	once	14	TRBJ2-2	CASKGDPNTGELFF	TGTGCCAGCAAGGGAGACCCGAACACCGGGGAGCTGTTTTTT
TRBV27	TRBD2	.	18	TRBJ2-1	CASSSQRAGGPRINEQFF	TGTGCCAGCAGTTCACAGCGAGCGGGAGGGCCGAGGATCAATGAGCAGTTCTTC
TRBV15	TRBD1	.	14	TRBJ2-3	CATSTDRGVDTQYF	TGTGCCACCAGCACGGACAGGGGGGTGGATACGCAGTATTTT
TRBV7-9	.	few	16	TRBJ1-2	CASHIVGGGDFGPYTF	TGTGCCAGCCATATTGTCGGCGGGGGCGACTTCGGCCCCTACACCTTC
TRBV4-3	.	.	16	TRBJ2-1	CASSQELRISYNEQFF	TGCGCCAGCAGCCAAGAGCTGAGAATCTCCTACAATGAGCAGTTCTTC
TRBV11-2	.	.	16	TRBJ2-1	CASRPTASSSYNEQFF	TGTGCCAGCAGGCCGACAGCTTCAAGCTCCTACAATGAGCAGTTCTTC
TRBV7-9	.	few	16	TRBJ1-6	CASSSNRSSYNSPLHF	TGTGCCAGCAGCTCAAACAGGAGCTCCTATAATTCACCCCTCCACTTT
TRBV6-5	.	.	13	TRBJ2-1	CASSRTGTDEQFF	TGTGCCAGCAGTCGTACCGGGACTGATGAGCAGTTCTTC
TRBV19	TRBD2	.	15	TRBJ2-1	CASSIPAGAGNEQFF	TGTGCCAGTAGTATCCCAGCGGGAGCCGGGAATGAGCAGTTCTTC
TRBV7-3	TRBD1	.	13	TRBJ1-1	CASATGGNTEAFF	TGTGCCAGCGCAACAGGGGGGAACACTGAAGCTTTCTTT
TRBV30	TRBD2	.	15	TRBJ2-1	CAWSLAGFSYNEQFF	TGTGCCTGGAGTCTAGCGGGTTTCTCCTACAATGAGCAGTTCTTC